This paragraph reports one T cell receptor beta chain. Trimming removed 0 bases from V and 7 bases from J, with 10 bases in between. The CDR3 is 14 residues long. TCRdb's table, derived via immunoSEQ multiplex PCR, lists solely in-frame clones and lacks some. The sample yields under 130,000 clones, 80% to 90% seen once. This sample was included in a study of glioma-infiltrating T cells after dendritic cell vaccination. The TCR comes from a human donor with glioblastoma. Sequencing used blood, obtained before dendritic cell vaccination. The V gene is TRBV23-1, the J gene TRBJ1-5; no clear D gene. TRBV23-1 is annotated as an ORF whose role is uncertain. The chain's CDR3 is CASSQSNGLQPQHF. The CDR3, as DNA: TGCGCCAGCAGTCAATCTAACGGGTTACAGCCCCAGCATTTT.